Listed below are T cell receptor beta chains from one sample, sequenced in a study of cytotoxic CD8 clonotypes in ibrutinib-treated CLL. Assay used: immunoSEQ multiplex PCR; TCRdb lists only in-frame clones, some missing. The table lists roughly 180,000 clones, about 84% of them singletons. Sequencing used PBMCs, obtained after 24 months of ibrutinib treatment. These TCRs come from a human donor with chronic lymphocytic leukemia. Both conserved end residues are part of each CDR3. Fields, in order: D gene, V gene, clone size, J gene, CDR3 DNA, CDR3 protein. A D gene is named only where the DNA matches it firmly. A row's size may be missing; if present it is once, few, many or a size class.

>-|TRBV5-1|-|TRBJ2-3
TGCGCCAGCAGCTTGAACCGGGTCGAGGGCACAGATACGCAGTATTTT
CASSLNRVEGTDTQYF
>-|TRBV28|-|TRBJ2-5
TGTGCCAGCAGTTTTTTGATAGAGACCCAGTACTTC
CASSFLIETQYF
>-|TRBV13|few|TRBJ1-1
TGTGCCAGCAGCGTCTACAGGGTTCTAGGGGGCACTGAAGCTTTCTTT
CASSVYRVLGGTEAFF
>-|TRBV27|-|TRBJ2-7
TGTGCCAGTGCTGGTGGGTGGGGTCTCTACGAGCAGTACTTC
CASAGGWGLYEQYF
>-|TRBV30|-|TRBJ1-6
TGTGCCTGGAGTCTGGGCGGTTCACCCCTCCACTTT
CAWSLGGSPLHF
>TRBD2|TRBV6-5|-|TRBJ2-7
TGTGCCAGCAGTTCCCCGGGGGGTGTATCCTACGAGCAGTACTTC
CASSSPGGVSYEQYF
>-|TRBV6-1|-|TRBJ1-1
TGTGCCAGCAGTGACTATAGAGGGGAGACTGAAGCTTTCTTT
CASSDYRGETEAFF
>-|TRBV19|-|TRBJ1-1
TGTGCCAGTAGTGCCAAGGGTATTATCACTGAAGCTTTCTTT
CASSAKGIITEAFF
>-|TRBV9|-|TRBJ2-7
TGTGCCAGCAGCGTAGCTGACCGAGGGGAGCAGTACTTC
CASSVADRGEQYF
>-|TRBV11-3|-|TRBJ2-1
TGTGCCAGCAGCTTAGATTTGGGGGGACAGTTCTTC
CASSLDLGGQFF
>TRBD2|TRBV7-3|-|TRBJ2-2
TGTGCCAGCAGCTTACTTAGCGGGAGTGAGGTCGGGGAGCTGTTTTTT
CASSLLSGSEVGELFF
>TRBD1|TRBV7-2|-|TRBJ1-1
TGTGCCAGCAGCTTTACAGGGGGAGAAGCTTTCTTT
CASSFTGGEAFF
>-|TRBV28|-|TRBJ2-5
TGTGCCAGCAGTTCTAACATTATCCAGGAGACCCAGTACTTC
CASSSNIIQETQYF
>-|TRBV18|once|TRBJ2-1
TGTGCCAGCTCACCACAATCTTCAGGGTCCAATGAGCAGTTCTTC
CASSPQSSGSNEQFF
>-|TRBV5-1|-|TRBJ1-4
TGCGCCAGCAGCTTGAGAGCTGATAATGAAAAACTGTTTTTT
CASSLRADNEKLFF
>-|TRBV27|-|TRBJ2-2
TGTGCCAGCAGATCCTCTGGCGCCGGGGAGCTGTTTTTT
CASRSSGAGELFF
>-|TRBV11-3|-|TRBJ2-7
TGTGCCAGCAGCTTAGAGTACGAGCAGTACTTC
CASSLEYEQYF
>-|TRBV11-2|-|TRBJ1-1
TGTGCCGTAGGGAGGATTATGAACACTGAAGCTTTCTTT
CAVGRIMNTEAFF
>-|TRBV4-2|-|TRBJ2-1
TGTGCCAGCAGCCAAGCACCTAGCTCCTACAATGAGCAGTTCTTC
CASSQAPSSYNEQFF
>TRBD1|TRBV18|-|TRBJ2-3
TGTGCCAGCTCATCTCGACAGGGGGTCTCAGATACGCAGTATTTT
CASSSRQGVSDTQYF
>-|TRBV11-2|-|TRBJ2-6
TGTGCCAGCAGCTTAGACAGCTTCAGGGGAAGGGCTGGGGCCAACGTCCTGACTTTC
CASSLDSFRGRAGANVLTF
>-|TRBV30|-|TRBJ2-7
TGTGCCTGGAGTGTACCGGGGTTCGAGCAGTACTTC
CAWSVPGFEQYF
>TRBD1|TRBV14|few|TRBJ1-2
TGTGCCAGCAGCGAACGACAGGGTAATGGCTACACCTTC
CASSERQGNGYTF
>TRBD2|TRBV7-9|-|TRBJ2-4
TGTGCCAGCAGCACGCGGACTAGTATGCTGATAGCCAAAAACATTCAGTACTTC
CASSTRTSMLIAKNIQYF
>-|TRBV9|-|TRBJ2-1
TGTGCCAGCAGTCGTTTTTTGGACCCCCGCAATGAGCAGTTCTTC
CASSRFLDPRNEQFF
>-|TRBV10-3|-|TRBJ1-2
TGTGCCATCAGTGGAACAGCTAACTATGGCTACACCTTC
CAISGTANYGYTF
>-|TRBV4-1|-|TRBJ1-3
TGCGCCAGCAGCCAAGTCTCTGGAAACACCATATATTTT
CASSQVSGNTIYF
>TRBD1|TRBV4-2|-|TRBJ1-4
TGTGCCAGCAGCCAAGATAAACGAGGGGGGGACAGGACTAATGAAAAACTGTTTTTT
CASSQDKRGGDRTNEKLFF
>TRBD2|TRBV4-2|-|TRBJ2-5
TGTGCCAGCAGCCCGGGGACTAGCGGGGGGGCCGGAGAGACCCAGTACTTC
CASSPGTSGGAGETQYF
>-|TRBV7-3|-|TRBJ2-2
TGTGCCAGCAGCCGCACAGGGAGGGCGAACACCGGGGAGCTGTTTTTT
CASSRTGRANTGELFF
>-|TRBV28|-|TRBJ2-5
TGTGCCAGCAGTTACCCCTCAGGAAGGGGAGGTAGGACCCAGTACTTC
CASSYPSGRGGRTQYF
>-|TRBV7-3|once|TRBJ2-3
TGTGCCAGCAGCTTACAGGGAAACCCAGATACGCAGTATTTT
CASSLQGNPDTQYF
>TRBD1|TRBV27|-|TRBJ2-5
TGTGCCAGCAGTTCTCAAACACAGGGGGGGACCCAGTACTTC
CASSSQTQGGTQYF
>-|TRBV4-1|few|TRBJ2-5
TGCGCCAGCAGCCAAGATTTCCGGGAGAGGGAGACCCAGTACTTC
CASSQDFRERETQYF
>-|TRBV11-2|-|TRBJ1-5
TGTGCCAGCAGCTTAGACGGGTTAAGCAATCAGCCCCAGCATTTT
CASSLDGLSNQPQHF
>-|TRBV30|-|TRBJ2-3
TGTGCCTGGAGTTCCTTGGGAGATACGCAGTATTTT
CAWSSLGDTQYF
>-|TRBV5-1|-|TRBJ2-5
TGCGCCAGCAGAGCACGAAGGGACTTAAAAGAGACCCAGTACTTC
CASRARRDLKETQYF
>TRBD1|TRBV18|-|TRBJ2-1
TGTGCCAGCTCACTTTTAAAGGGACAGGGTAGGGATGAGCAGTTCTTC
CASSLLKGQGRDEQFF
>TRBD2|TRBV27|once|TRBJ2-3
TGTGCCAGCAGTAGCGGGGGGAGCACAGATACGCAGTATTTT
CASSSGGSTDTQYF
>-|TRBV6-5|-|TRBJ2-7
TGTGCCAGCGGAAACGGGGGTTCCTACGAGCAGTACTTC
CASGNGGSYEQYF
>-|TRBV27|-|TRBJ1-2
TGTGCCAGCAGTTCCCTAGGGACGGACGGCTTAAACGTTGGCTACACCTTC
CASSSLGTDGLNVGYTF
>TRBD1|TRBV10-3|-|TRBJ2-7
TGTGCCATCAGCCAAGCTACGGGACAGGGGGCGAGTGAGCAGTACTTC
CAISQATGQGASEQYF
>TRBD1|TRBV6-6|-|TRBJ1-4
TGTGCCAGCAGCCAGGACAGGGTGGGGAAAAAACTGTTTTTT
CASSQDRVGKKLFF
>-|TRBV5-1|once|TRBJ2-2
TGCGCCAGCAGCTTGGACCGGGGCGGGGAGCTGTTTTTT
CASSLDRGGELFF
>-|TRBV7-2|-|TRBJ2-1
TGTGCCAGCAGTCATTATGAGCAGTTCTTC
CASSHYEQFF
>-|TRBV7-2|-|TRBJ1-5
TGTGCCAGCAGCTTAGCGAGGGAGGGGGGTCAGCCCCAGCATTTT
CASSLAREGGQPQHF
>TRBD1|TRBV18|-|TRBJ2-7
TGTGCCAGCTCATGGGACAGAACCTCCTACGAGCAGTACTTC
CASSWDRTSYEQYF
>-|TRBV11-2|-|TRBJ1-4
TGTGCCAGCAGCTTACAGGTTAACTTAAATGAAAAACTGTTTTTT
CASSLQVNLNEKLFF